The present TCR beta chain was sequenced within a study of regulatory T cells in long-lasting Graves disease. Documented time point: persistent/refractory GD, antithyroid drugs over 5 years with positive TRAb. RNA isolated from PBMCs was used to make the TCR library. This clonotype was counted at least ten times. For TCR beta, libraries came from iRepertoire HTBI primers and Arm-PCR of CDR3 regions. Via MiXCR, TCRdb re-called the multiplex PCR reads, giving one row per CDR3 protein. The sample contains about 300,000 distinct CDR3 sequences, 22% of which appear only once. CDR3 length: 12 residues. V was clipped by 5 bases and J by 2 bases, with 9 bases between them. Per germline, CDR1 GTSNPN and CDR2 SVGIG (reference sequence).

The rearrangement joins TRBV30 to TRBJ1-2; D remains unclear. Sequencing was performed on peripheral blood mononuclear cells (PBMCs), taken when the disease was refractory, from a patient treated with antithyroid drugs. The sequence came from a female donor with Graves disease. CDR3 loop: CAWEGVNYGYTF. CDR3 in DNA: TGTGCCTGGGAGGGCGTAAACTATGGCTACACCTTC.